These 15 T cell receptor beta chains came from one sample sequenced in a study of shared clonotypes between healthy human individuals (dated by TCRdb to 2018 to 2020). The library relied on the immunoSEQ multiplex PCR assay. This immuneACCESS table, as held by TCRdb, lists in-frame sequences with V and J called but not all clones. Of the missing ones, under half trace to an unresolved V gene in checked studies; the others have no known cause. Within this sample are about 2.3 million clones, with 85% to 95% of them counted one time only. Of the sample, around 0.4% falls within the top ten clones. Sequencing was carried out using naive CD4+ T cells from PBMCs. This specimen's cell subset or site label, interpreted: CD45RA+ positively selected. Every receptor here comes from a man younger than 30 in good health. Some clones in this sample may be carry-over from other donors' samples.

The chain uses TRBV5-8 and TRBJ1-5, with D tentatively TRBD1 (5 bases). V gave up 2 bases and J gave up 5 bases, with 11 bases separating them. This CDR3 has 14 amino acids. Looked up from germline, CDR1 is SGHTS and CDR2 is YDEGEE. The CDR3 coding sequence is TGTGCCAGCAGCTTTTTCGGGGGGGATCAGCCCCAGCATTTT. This codes for CASSFFGGDQPQHF. The full variable domain, its missing parts supplied by reference TRBV5-8 and TRBJ1-5, is EAGVTQSPTHLIKTRGQQATLRCSPISGHTSVYWYQQALGLGLQFLLWYDEGEERNRGNFPPRFSGRQFPNYSSELNVNALELEDSALYLCASSFFGGDQPQHFGDGTRLSIL.

The count of this clone is one. CDR3 nucleotide sequence: TGTGCCACCGGAACTAGCGGGGGCACAGATACGCAGTATTTT. Protein product: CATGTSGGTDTQYF. The chain employs TRBV28 and TRBJ2-3; TRBD2 matches 10 bases. This CDR3 comprises 14 residues. The V segment lost 10 bases and the J segment 1 base; nucleotides outside the gene matches: 5. Germline V CDR1 and CDR2: MDHEN, SYDVKM.

This clone was found once. The rearrangement uses TRBV9 and TRBJ2-5; maybe TRBD2 (5 bases). The CDR3 has 14 amino acids. CDR1 is SGDLS and CDR2 is YYNGEE in the germline V gene. Trimming pared 4 bases from V and 3 bases from J, leaving 13 bases between. CDR3 protein: CASSPHERKETQYF. The CDR3 bases are TGTGCCAGCAGCCCCCACGAGCGGAAAGAGACCCAGTACTTC.

J is TRBJ2-2 and V is TRBV6-5; TRBD1 aligns across 7 bases. Germline CDR1 and CDR2: MNHEY and SVGAGI. This CDR3 is built from 14 residues. Trimming at V came to 8 bases and at J to 4 bases, leaving 7 bases not matched to a gene. CDR3 sequence reads: CASSTTGSTGELFF. DNA of the CDR3: TGTGCCAGCTCCACGACAGGGTCCACCGGGGAGCTGTTTTTT.

The chain has TRBV7-8 and TRBJ2-5, with 11 bases aligning to TRBD2. The CDR3 is made up of 15 amino acids. After removal of 5 bases from V and 2 bases from J, the junction contained 4 bases not matched to a gene. In germline, CDR1 is SGHVS, CDR2 FQNEAQ. CDR3 residues: CASSPRTSGQETQYF. As DNA, the CDR3 is TGTGCCAGCAGCCCCAGGACTAGCGGGCAAGAGACCCAGTACTTC.

The V gene is TRBV9, the J gene TRBJ2-5; D is undetermined. Germline CDR1 reads SGDLS; CDR2 reads YYNGEE. V was shortened by 2 bases and J by 5 bases, with 13 bases between the two germline ends. This CDR3 spans 14 amino acids. The CDR3 coding sequence is TGTGCCAGCAGCGTCTCACCTAGTGGGGAGACCCAGTACTTC. The encoded protein is CASSVSPSGETQYF.

The chain joins TRBV5-4 to TRBJ2-7; 7 nucleotides align to TRBD1. This CDR3 region has 14 residues. Per the germline V gene, CDR1 is SGHNT and CDR2 is YYREEE (reference sequence). V was clipped by 4 bases and J by 3 bases; unmatched bases: 7. The CDR3 spells CASSRIGTDYEQYF. CDR3 DNA sequence: TGTGCCAGCAGCCGTATCGGGACAGACTACGAGCAGTACTTC. Together with reference TRBV5-4 and TRBJ2-7, the CDR3 gives the full variable domain: ETGVTQSPTHLIKTRGQQVTLRCSSQSGHNTVSWYQQALGQGPQFIFQYYREEENGRGNFPPRFSGLQFPNYSSELNVNALELDDSALYLCASSRIGTDYEQYFGPGTRLTVT.

V is TRBV27 and J is TRBJ2-7, with 8 bases aligning to TRBD1. This CDR3 comprises 14 residues. Trimming cost V 6 bases and J 3 bases; bases outside gene matches: 7. CDR1 MNHEY and CDR2 SMNVEV come from the germline V gene (reference sequence). The CDR3 reads CASRPGTGNYEQYF. As DNA, the CDR3 is TGTGCCAGCAGGCCCGGGACAGGCAACTACGAGCAGTACTTC.

This clone was observed a single time. The V and J genes are TRBV2 and TRBJ2-5; the D is unclear. With 4 bases removed from V and 5 bases from J, the gap between germline ends came to 20 bases. This CDR3 comprises 16 residues. Per germline, CDR1 SNHLY and CDR2 FYNNEI. CDR3 residues: CASSAYGARLGETQYF. The DNA of the CDR3 is TGTGCCAGCAGTGCCTATGGCGCACGCCTGGGGGAGACCCAGTACTTC.

The CDR3 here is CASSLLPSYNEQFF. CDR3 bases: TGTGCCAGCAGTCTGCTCCCTTCCTACAATGAGCAGTTCTTC. The chain recombines TRBV2 with TRBJ2-1, with D uncertain. Trimming pared 5 bases from V and 1 base from J, leaving 9 bases between. The CDR3 covers 14 residues. Germline CDR1 reads SNHLY; CDR2 reads FYNNEI.

CDR3 in amino acids: CASSLGHVYGYTF. The CDR3 bases are TGTGCCAGCAGCCTGGGACACGTCTATGGCTACACCTTC. The chain recombines TRBV11-2 with TRBJ1-2, with D possibly being TRBD1 (6 bases). The CDR3 contains 13 residues. CDR1 and CDR2 from the germline V gene are SGHAT and FQNNGV. Deletions cut 5 bases from V and 4 bases from J, with 11 bases between.

The CDR3 sequence is CASSLGSGDPLIFF. The CDR3 bases are TGTGCCAGCAGCTTAGGGTCAGGGGACCCCCTTATCTTCTTC. The chain uses TRBV7-2 and TRBJ2-1; possible D gene TRBD1, 6 bases. V was clipped by 1 base and J by 16 bases, with 20 bases between them. Germline loops: CDR1 SGHTA, CDR2 FQGNSA. CDR3 length equals 14 residues. The full variable domain, its missing parts supplied by reference TRBV7-2 and TRBJ2-1, is GAGVSQSPSNKVTEKGKDVELRCDPISGHTALYWYRQSLGQGLEFLIYFQGNSAPDKSGLPSDRFSAERTGGSVSTLTIQRTQQEDSAVYLCASSLGSGDPLIFFGPGTRLTVL.

About this clone: This sample also contains other DNA sequences that code for the same CDR3. The rearrangement uses TRBV7-9 and TRBJ2-3; D is possibly TRBD2 (5 bases). The CDR3 has 14 amino acids. V was shortened by 5 bases and J by 2 bases, with 11 bases between the two germline ends. Germline CDR1 is SEHNR and CDR2 is FQNEAQ (reference sequence). The CDR3 is CASSQGLSTDTQYF. The CDR3 coding sequence is TGTGCCAGCAGCCAAGGACTTTCCACAGATACGCAGTATTTT.

This sequence joins TRBV11-2 and TRBJ2-7; D may be TRBD1 (6 bases). The CDR3 has 15 amino acids. CDR1 and CDR2 from the germline V gene are SGHAT and FQNNGV. The germline V and J ends were trimmed by 5 bases and 6 bases, with 20 bases remaining between them. The CDR3 sequence: CASSPTRGSEGEQYF. CDR3 sequence (DNA): TGTGCCAGCAGCCCCACCAGGGGAAGTGAGGGCGAGCAGTACTTC.

V gene TRBV2 combines with J gene TRBJ2-1; a weak D match, TRBD2 (5 bases). There are 17 residues in the CDR3. The germline gives CDR1 SNHLY, CDR2 FYNNEI. Trimming took 5 bases from V and 1 from J, leaving 18 bases between them. CDR3 sequence reads: CASSPWASLLSYNEQFF. The CDR3, as DNA: TGTGCCAGCAGTCCGTGGGCTAGCCTCTTATCCTACAATGAGCAGTTCTTC.